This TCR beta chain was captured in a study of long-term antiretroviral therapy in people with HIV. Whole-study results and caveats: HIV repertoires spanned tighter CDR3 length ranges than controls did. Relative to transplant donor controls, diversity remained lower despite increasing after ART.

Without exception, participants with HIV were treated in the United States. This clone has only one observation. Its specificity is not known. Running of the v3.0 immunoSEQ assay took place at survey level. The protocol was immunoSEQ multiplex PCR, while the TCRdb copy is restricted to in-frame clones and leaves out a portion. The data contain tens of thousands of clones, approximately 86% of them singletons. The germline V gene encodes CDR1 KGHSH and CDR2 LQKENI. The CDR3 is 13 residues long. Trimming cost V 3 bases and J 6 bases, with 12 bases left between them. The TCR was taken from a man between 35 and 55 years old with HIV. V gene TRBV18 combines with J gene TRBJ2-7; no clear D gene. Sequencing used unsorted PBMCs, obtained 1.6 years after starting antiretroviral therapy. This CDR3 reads CASSPVKMGEQYF. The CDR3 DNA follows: TGTGCCAGCTCACCGGTGAAGATGGGCGAGCAGTACTTC.